Listed below are T cell receptor beta chains from one sample, sequenced in a study of blood T cell repertoires in COVID-19. Method: immunoSEQ multiplex PCR; TCRdb's copy keeps in-frame clones and lacks some. The data contain about 100,000 clones, roughly 85% of them singletons. Material for sequencing was PBMCs or T cells enriched from blood (not recorded which). These TCRs come from a woman aged 50 to 60 who had recovered from COVID-19. Both conserved end residues are part of each CDR3. A D gene is named only where the DNA matches it firmly. Clone size is shown for a subset of rows, as once, few, many or a class of expanded clone.

d_call j_call clone_size v_call cdr3_nt cdr3_aa
TRBD2 TRBJ2-1 - TRBV18 TGTGCCAGCTCACCACCGGCTAGCGGGAGAGGGTTCTTC CASSPPASGRGFF
- TRBJ2-7 - TRBV5-6 TGTGCCAGCAGCTTGGTCCGCGGCTCCTACGAGCAGTACTTC CASSLVRGSYEQYF
TRBD2 TRBJ2-1 - TRBV5-1 TGCGCCAGCAGCCCCTACGAAGCGGGGGATAGGGATGAGCAGTTCTTC CASSPYEAGDRDEQFF
- TRBJ2-3 - TRBV18 TGTGCCAGCTCACCACTACAGGGCACAGATACGCAGTATTTT CASSPLQGTDTQYF
TRBD2 TRBJ2-1 - TRBV9 TGTGCCAGCAGCGAGGGGCTAGCGGGGTACAATGAGCAGTTCTTC CASSEGLAGYNEQFF
TRBD1 TRBJ2-7 - TRBV6-5 TGTGCCAGCAGCCCCGGGACAGGGGGCTCCTACGAGCAGTACTTC CASSPGTGGSYEQYF
- TRBJ2-7 - TRBV6-1 TGTGCCAGCAGTGAAGGGCTCAGGGGCTACGAGCAGTACTTC CASSEGLRGYEQYF
TRBD2 TRBJ2-3 once TRBV6-5 TGTGCCTCTGGTGAGCGGGAGGGTAGCACAGATACGCAGTATTTT CASGEREGSTDTQYF
TRBD1 TRBJ2-3 - TRBV7-8 TGTGCCAGCAGCCCGAAGGCACAGGGGGTCACAGATACGCAGTATTTT CASSPKAQGVTDTQYF
- TRBJ2-1 few TRBV28 TGTGCCAGCAGTCCTTTAGCGGATCGCTCGTTTCGACGGGGCAATGAGCAGTTCTTC CASSPLADRSFRRGNEQFF
TRBD2 TRBJ2-2 - TRBV7-2 TGTGCCAGCAGCCTACAATCCGGGACTAGCAAGACCGGGGAGCTGTTTTTT CASSLQSGTSKTGELFF
TRBD1 TRBJ2-3 - TRBV27 TGTGCCAGCAGTTTATCGGGCAGGGGGACGGAAACAGATACGCAGTATTTT CASSLSGRGTETDTQYF
TRBD1 TRBJ1-2 few TRBV7-9 TGTGCCAGCAGAACGACAGGGGAACACGGCTACACCTTC CASRTTGEHGYTF
- TRBJ2-3 - TRBV5-6 TGTGCCAGCAGCTTTTTTGCCGGGGATACGCAGTATTTT CASSFFAGDTQYF
TRBD1 TRBJ2-7 - TRBV7-9 TGTGCCGTCCCTGGGACAGGGGGCTACGAGCAGTACTTC CAVPGTGGYEQYF
- TRBJ2-5 once TRBV7-3 TGTGCCAGCAGCCCCGCCGGCGCAGGAGAGACCCAGTACTTC CASSPAGAGETQYF
- TRBJ2-1 - TRBV27 TGTGCCAGCAGTAACAGCCGCAATGAGCAGTTCTTC CASSNSRNEQFF
TRBD2 TRBJ2-1 - TRBV15 TGTGCCACCAGCAGAGACAGGACTAGCGGGAAGATTGAGCAGTTCTTC CATSRDRTSGKIEQFF
- TRBJ1-1 few TRBV5-4 TGTGCCAGCAGCTTGGAGGAGGGAGGCTTTGGCACTGAAGCTTTCTTT CASSLEEGGFGTEAFF
TRBD2 TRBJ2-1 - TRBV24-1 TGTGCCACGGAACTAGCGGGAGGGCCTAATGAGCAGTTCTTC CATELAGGPNEQFF
- TRBJ2-7 - TRBV28 TGTGCCAGCATCCCCAGGGGCGGATCCAACGAGCAGTACTTC CASIPRGGSNEQYF
- TRBJ1-2 - TRBV3-1/TRBV3-2 TGTGCCAGCAGCCTTGAACAGGGAAACTATGGCTACACCTTC CASSLEQGNYGYTF
- TRBJ1-1 - TRBV14 TGTGCCAGCAGCCGGGGGGAGTGGCGGAACACTGAAGCTTTCTTT CASSRGEWRNTEAFF
- TRBJ1-5 - TRBV2 TGTGCCAGCATGGGGCGGTATAGCAATCAGCCCCAGCATTTT CASMGRYSNQPQHF
TRBD2 TRBJ2-7 few TRBV28 TGTGCCAGCAGCCGACTGACTAGCGGGAGCTCCTACGAGCAGTACTTC CASSRLTSGSSYEQYF
- TRBJ2-3 - TRBV11-2 TGTGCCAGCAGCTTAGGAATTTCGGTCCCAGATACGCAGTATTTT CASSLGISVPDTQYF
- TRBJ1-2 - TRBV28 TGTGCCAGCATAACACCTAGTAACTATGGCTACACCTTC CASITPSNYGYTF
TRBD1 TRBJ1-5 medium-sized TRBV6-4 TGTGCCGGCCAGGACAGGGTAAGTAGTCAGCCCCAGCATTTT CAGQDRVSSQPQHF
TRBD1 TRBJ1-2 - TRBV28 TGTGCCAGCAGTCTGACAGGGGCGGAGATCTATGGCTACACCTTC CASSLTGAEIYGYTF
- TRBJ2-3 - TRBV18 TGTGCCAGCTCACCACGGATCGGAGACAGCACAGATACGCAGTATTTT CASSPRIGDSTDTQYF
TRBD1 TRBJ1-5 - TRBV6-6 TGTGCCAGCAGTCAGACAGGGAGCGGTGATCAGCCCCAGCATTTT CASSQTGSGDQPQHF
TRBD2 TRBJ2-7 few TRBV27 TGTGCCAGTAGTAGCGGGGCCCTCTACGAGCAGTACTTC CASSSGALYEQYF
TRBD1 TRBJ1-6 - TRBV10-3 TGTGCCATCAGCGGCGACAGGGGCAATTCACCCCTCCACTTT CAISGDRGNSPLHF
TRBD1 TRBJ1-1 - TRBV30 TGTGCCTGGAAGGGGGCGGAGGTCACTGAAGCTTTCTTT CAWKGAEVTEAFF
TRBD1 TRBJ1-6 - TRBV10-3 TGTGCCGTACAGGGGATCTTTAATTCACCCCTCCACTTT CAVQGIFNSPLHF
- TRBJ2-1 - TRBV10-3 TGTGCCATCAGTGCGGGGAATGAGCAGTTCTTC CAISAGNEQFF
TRBD1 TRBJ2-5 - TRBV13 TGTGCCAGCAGCTTAGGCACAGGGGGACTAGAGACCCAGTACTTC CASSLGTGGLETQYF
- TRBJ2-1 - TRBV2 TGTGCCAGCAGATCGTTCTCCTACAATGAGCAGTTCTTC CASRSFSYNEQFF
TRBD1 TRBJ2-7 - TRBV27 TGTGCCAGCAGGGAAGGCTGGGACAGCTACGAGCAGTACTTC CASREGWDSYEQYF
- TRBJ1-3 few TRBV5-5 TGTGCCAGCAGCTCGACTCCAACCTCTGGAAACACCATATATTTT CASSSTPTSGNTIYF
- TRBJ2-7 - TRBV6-1 TGTGCCAGCAGGGACATCTACGAGCAGTACTTC CASRDIYEQYF
TRBD2 TRBJ2-1 - TRBV9 TGTGCCAGCGGTTCGGGACTAGCTTTCGGTACCTACAATGAGCAGTTCTTC CASGSGLAFGTYNEQFF
- TRBJ2-1 - TRBV30 TGTGCCTGGAGTGTAGCCGAGCAGTTCTTC CAWSVAEQFF
TRBD1 TRBJ2-7 - TRBV28 TGTGCCAGCACCCGACAGGGACCCACCTACGAGCAGTACTTC CASTRQGPTYEQYF
TRBD1 TRBJ1-4 - TRBV7-9 TGTGCCAGCAGCCCATGGACAGGGGACCATTCTAATGAAAAACTGTTTTTT CASSPWTGDHSNEKLFF
- TRBJ2-1 - TRBV7-9 TGTGCCAGCAGCTTCCAGGGAGGGGGCTCCTACAATGAGCAGTTCTTC CASSFQGGGSYNEQFF